The rows below give T cell receptor beta chains drawn from one sample of a study of blood T cell repertoires in COVID-19. The protocol was immunoSEQ multiplex PCR, while the TCRdb copy is restricted to in-frame clones and leaves out a portion. The profile shows some 150,000 clones, more than 80% of them singletons. Sequencing used peripheral blood. All receptors come from a human donor with acute or convalescent COVID-19. The donor label of this sample is uncertain. Both conserved end residues are trimmed from each CDR3.

TRBV7-3,TRBJ1-2,ASSPGQAYGYT
TRBV5-4,TRBJ1-2,ASSPGGLGYT
TRBV5-4,TRBJ2-6,ASSAGGFGANVLT
TRBV24-1,TRBJ2-1,ATSEHRNEQF
TRBV30,TRBJ2-7,AWSPSGGSYEQY
TRBV11-2,TRBJ2-7,ASSLRTFYEQY
TRBV6-5,TRBJ2-4,ASNTDGVFVNIQY
TRBV30,TRBJ1-3,AWSTWGESGNTIY
TRBV2,TRBJ1-2,ASRRNKEEGYT
TRBV14,TRBJ2-2,ASSLAGDTGELF
TRBV7-8,TRBJ2-3,ASSFPPAGGTTDTQY
TRBV5-6,TRBJ2-1,ASSPLAGANEQF
TRBV10-1,TRBJ1-1,ASSSNMNTEAF
TRBV3-1/TRBV3-2,TRBJ1-2,ASSQTGGIYGYT
TRBV24-1,TRBJ2-1,ATSEGSPEQF
TRBV11-2,TRBJ2-7,ASSGGTEEQY
TRBV25-1,TRBJ2-7,ASRGGTYEQY
TRBV2,TRBJ1-1,ASSEREGNTEAF
TRBV18,TRBJ1-1,ASSPTGNTEAF
TRBV3-1/TRBV3-2,TRBJ2-3,ASSRTSGWGTQY
TRBV4-2,TRBJ2-1,ASSQVDMDEQF
TRBV11-2,TRBJ2-1,ATVRGTVNEQF
TRBV27,TRBJ1-6,ATLDRLGSPLH
TRBV4-1,TRBJ2-7,ASSQDRGQSYEQY
TRBV25-1,TRBJ1-2,ASGEGAGTYGYT
TRBV10-2,TRBJ1-5,ATSDRGSNQPQH
TRBV6-4,TRBJ1-5,ASSDTLGAQH
TRBV5-1,TRBJ1-2,ASSPPTGANYGYT
TRBV2,TRBJ2-2,ASSITSGGTGELF
TRBV7-2,TRBJ1-1,ASIPDRDGTEAF
TRBV24-1,TRBJ1-2,ATSDIQASYGYT
TRBV6-5,TRBJ2-5,ASSYGGRETQY
TRBV2,TRBJ1-5,ASSSDRVGNQPQH
TRBV5-4,TRBJ1-6,ASSLLGGSSSYNSPLH
TRBV3-1/TRBV3-2,TRBJ2-7,ASSPFMEGY
TRBV27,TRBJ2-1,ASRWLAGIYNEQF
TRBV7-2,TRBJ1-6,ASSLGQGPPLH
TRBV29-1,TRBJ2-7,SVAVRGPSYEQY
TRBV6-5,TRBJ1-1,ASRLPGQNTEAF
TRBV2,TRBJ2-1,ASSEGLISYNEQF
TRBV2,TRBJ1-1,ASTLVRVKGTEAF
TRBV6-5,TRBJ1-4,ASSPWTGGNEKLF
TRBV4-2,TRBJ2-1,ASSQTGGQDNEQF
TRBV5-8,TRBJ1-1,ASSYAQGTEAF
TRBV11-1,TRBJ1-1,ASSMTGSTEAF